This note documents a single T cell receptor (beta chain) sequence. The entry originates in a study of blood T cell repertoires in COVID-19. Study details: The origin of the acute and convalescent COVID-19 samples was the United States, Italy and Spain. PBMCs, B-cell-depleted T cells, or T cells provided the cDNA or gDNA that made up the material.

Original methodology: Reference gene primers were amplified, and this amplification served to estimate nucleated cell counts. The data were produced by immunoSEQ multiplex PCR, yet TCRdb's version contains in-frame clones alone and is incomplete. The V and J calls and clone size come from that table; D and trimming were worked out from the DNA. The repertoire holds about 36,000 clones, with approximately 80% as singletons. Germline assignment: CDR1 MGHRA and CDR2 YSYEKL. J was trimmed by 5 bases and V by 0 bases; bases with no gene match: 10. This CDR3 has 17 amino acids. The rearrangement joins TRBV4-1 to TRBJ2-3, with 8 bases aligning to TRBD1. The sequence was collected from a human donor in a cohort sampled during active COVID-19. Sequenced sample: peripheral blood. In nucleotides, the CDR3 is TGCGCCAGCAGCCAAGATCGGCGGCAGGGGGCGAGAGATACGCAGTATTTT. Translated, it gives CASSQDRRQGARDTQYF.